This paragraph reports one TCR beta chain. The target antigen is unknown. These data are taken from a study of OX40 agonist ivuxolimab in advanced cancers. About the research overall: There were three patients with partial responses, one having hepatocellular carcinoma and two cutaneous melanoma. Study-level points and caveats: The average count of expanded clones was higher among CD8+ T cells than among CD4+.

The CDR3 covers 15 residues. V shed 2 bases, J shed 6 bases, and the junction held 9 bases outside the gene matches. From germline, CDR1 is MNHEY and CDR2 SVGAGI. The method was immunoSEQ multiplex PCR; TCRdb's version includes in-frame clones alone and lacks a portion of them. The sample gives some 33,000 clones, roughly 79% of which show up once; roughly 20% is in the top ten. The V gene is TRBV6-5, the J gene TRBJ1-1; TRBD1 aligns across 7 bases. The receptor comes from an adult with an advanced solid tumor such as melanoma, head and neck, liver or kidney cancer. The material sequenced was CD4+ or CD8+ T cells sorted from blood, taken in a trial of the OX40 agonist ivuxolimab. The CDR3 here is CASSYDVRGNPEAFF. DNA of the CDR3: TGTGCCAGCAGTTACGATGTCAGGGGGAATCCTGAAGCTTTCTTT.